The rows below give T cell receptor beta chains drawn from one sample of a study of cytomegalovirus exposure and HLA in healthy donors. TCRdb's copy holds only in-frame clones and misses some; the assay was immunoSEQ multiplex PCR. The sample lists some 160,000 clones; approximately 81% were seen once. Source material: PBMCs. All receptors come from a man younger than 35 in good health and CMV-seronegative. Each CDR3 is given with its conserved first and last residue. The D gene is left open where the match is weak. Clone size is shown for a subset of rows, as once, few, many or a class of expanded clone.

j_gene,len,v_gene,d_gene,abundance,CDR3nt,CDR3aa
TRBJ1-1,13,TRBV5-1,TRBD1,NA,TGCGCCAGCAGCCCGGGACAGGGCACTGAAGCTTTCTTT,CASSPGQGTEAFF
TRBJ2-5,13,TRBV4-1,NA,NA,TGCGCCAGCAGCCAATGGAGGAGAGAGACCCAGTACTTC,CASSQWRRETQYF
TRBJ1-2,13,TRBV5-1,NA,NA,TGCGCCAGCTTCGACACCTATTTTAATGGCTACACCTTC,CASFDTYFNGYTF
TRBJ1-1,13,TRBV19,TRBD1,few,TGTGCCATCGGGACAGGGGGCTTTGGCGAAGCTTTCTTT,CAIGTGGFGEAFF
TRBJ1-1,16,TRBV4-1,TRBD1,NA,TGCGCCAGCAGCCAAGGGGACAGGTCGAGGGACACTGAAGCTTTCTTT,CASSQGDRSRDTEAFF
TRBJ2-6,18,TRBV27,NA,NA,TGTGCCAGCAGTCAAAGGACAGTCATACCCCCCGGGGCCAACGTCCTGACTTTC,CASSQRTVIPPGANVLTF
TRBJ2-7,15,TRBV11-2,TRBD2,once,TGTGCCAGCAGCTTCCAAGCGGGAGGGCTGTACGAGCAGTACTTC,CASSFQAGGLYEQYF
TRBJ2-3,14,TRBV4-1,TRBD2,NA,TGCGCCAGCAGCCAAGGAGCGGGAGCCGATACGCAGTATTTT,CASSQGAGADTQYF
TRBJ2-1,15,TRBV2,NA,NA,TGTGCCACCCAATACCCGACAGGTCGCGGCAATGAGCAGTTCTTC,CATQYPTGRGNEQFF
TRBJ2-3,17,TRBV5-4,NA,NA,TGTGCCAGCAGCTTGGCCAGGAACAGACCAACGACAGATACGCAGTATTTT,CASSLARNRPTTDTQYF
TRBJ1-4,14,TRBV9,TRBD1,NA,TGTGCCAGCAGCCCTCGGACAGGGATTGAAAAACTGTTTTTT,CASSPRTGIEKLFF
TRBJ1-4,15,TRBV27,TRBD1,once,TGTGCCAGCAGTTTAGACAGGGGTACTAATGAAAAACTGTTTTTT,CASSLDRGTNEKLFF
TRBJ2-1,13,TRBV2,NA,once,TGTGCCAGCAGTGGGGGAGTAAAAAATGAGCAGTTCTTC,CASSGGVKNEQFF
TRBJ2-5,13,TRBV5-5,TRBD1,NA,TGTGCCAGCAGTACAGGGGGCGAGGAGACCCAGTACTTC,CASSTGGEETQYF
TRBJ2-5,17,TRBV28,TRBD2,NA,TGTGCCAGCACCGCCATGGGACTAGCCCTCCTCCAAGAGACCCAGTACTTC,CASTAMGLALLQETQYF
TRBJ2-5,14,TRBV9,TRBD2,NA,TGTGCCAGCAGCGGGTTAGCGGGCCAAGAGACCCAGTACTTC,CASSGLAGQETQYF
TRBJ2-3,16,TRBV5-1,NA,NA,TGCGCCAGCAGCTTGGGTAGGGATAAGCGGTCTGATACGCAGTATTTT,CASSLGRDKRSDTQYF
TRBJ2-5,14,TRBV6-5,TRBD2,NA,TGTGCCAGCGGGGGATTAGCGGGAAAAGAGACCCAGTACTTC,CASGGLAGKETQYF
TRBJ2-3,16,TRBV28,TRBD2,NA,TGTGCCAGCAGCTGGGGTAGGGCTAGCGGGACAGATACGCAGTATTTT,CASSWGRASGTDTQYF
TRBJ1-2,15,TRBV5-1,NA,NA,TGCGCCAGCAGCTTTGTCAGTACAGAGAACTATGGCTACACCTTC,CASSFVSTENYGYTF
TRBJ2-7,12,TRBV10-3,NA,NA,TGTGCCATCAGCGACACAGGGTACGAGCAGTACTTC,CAISDTGYEQYF
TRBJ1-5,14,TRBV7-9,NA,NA,TGTTCCAGCAGCTTGGGGGAGGTCAGCCAGCCCCAGCATTTT,CSSSLGEVSQPQHF
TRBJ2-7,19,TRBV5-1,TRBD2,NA,TGCGCCAGCAGCTTGGGGGGGGGAGCGGGGCAAACCCCCTCCTACGAGCAGTACTTC,CASSLGGGAGQTPSYEQYF
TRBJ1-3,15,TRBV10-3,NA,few,TGTGCCACAGGGAACAGGGAGAGCTCTGGAAACACCATATATTTT,CATGNRESSGNTIYF
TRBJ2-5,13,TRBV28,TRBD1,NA,TGTGCCAGCAGTTACAGGGGGCTCGAGACCCAGTACTTC,CASSYRGLETQYF
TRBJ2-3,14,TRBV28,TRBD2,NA,TGTGCCAGCAGCGATAGCGGGAGCACAGATACGCAGTATTTT,CASSDSGSTDTQYF
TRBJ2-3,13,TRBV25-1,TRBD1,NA,TGTGCCAGCAGTGAAATTCAGGGGGCCACGCAGTATTTT,CASSEIQGATQYF
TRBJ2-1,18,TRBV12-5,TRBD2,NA,TGTGCTAGTGCCCTCGGACTAGCGGGGGTGTCCCCCTACAATGAGCAGTTCTTC,CASALGLAGVSPYNEQFF
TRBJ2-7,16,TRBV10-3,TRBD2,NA,TGTGCCATCAGTGAGACCAGCGGGGGGGCCGCCTACGAGCAGTACTTC,CAISETSGGAAYEQYF
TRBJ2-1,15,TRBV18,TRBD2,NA,TGTGCCAGCTCACCCGGGACTACGGTATACAATGAGCAGTTCTTC,CASSPGTTVYNEQFF
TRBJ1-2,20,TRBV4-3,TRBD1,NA,TGCGCCAGCAGCCAAGATGCCGATACAGGGGGATCGGCCTGGCTGTATGGCTACACCTTC,CASSQDADTGGSAWLYGYTF
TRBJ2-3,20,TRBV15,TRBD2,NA,TGTGCCACCAGCAGTACCGGGACTAGCGGGGGCACGTTGTACACAGATACGCAGTATTTT,CATSSTGTSGGTLYTDTQYF
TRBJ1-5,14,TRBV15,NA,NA,TGTGCCACCAGCAGAGGGCAGCTAGATCAGCCCCAGCATTTT,CATSRGQLDQPQHF
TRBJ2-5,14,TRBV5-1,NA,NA,TGCGCCAGCAGCGTGGGACTTGGTGGAGAGACCCAGTACTTC,CASSVGLGGETQYF
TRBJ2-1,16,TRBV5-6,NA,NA,TGTGCCAGCAGCTTCCCCTTGGCAGGGCGAAGGAGTGAGCAGTTCTTC,CASSFPLAGRRSEQFF
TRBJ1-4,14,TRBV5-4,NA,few,TGTGCCAGCAGCTTGTCGGGACAACGTGAAAAACTGTTTTTT,CASSLSGQREKLFF
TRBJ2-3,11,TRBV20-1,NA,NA,TGCAGTTGGCTAGCCGCGGGTACGCAGTATTTT,CSWLAAGTQYF